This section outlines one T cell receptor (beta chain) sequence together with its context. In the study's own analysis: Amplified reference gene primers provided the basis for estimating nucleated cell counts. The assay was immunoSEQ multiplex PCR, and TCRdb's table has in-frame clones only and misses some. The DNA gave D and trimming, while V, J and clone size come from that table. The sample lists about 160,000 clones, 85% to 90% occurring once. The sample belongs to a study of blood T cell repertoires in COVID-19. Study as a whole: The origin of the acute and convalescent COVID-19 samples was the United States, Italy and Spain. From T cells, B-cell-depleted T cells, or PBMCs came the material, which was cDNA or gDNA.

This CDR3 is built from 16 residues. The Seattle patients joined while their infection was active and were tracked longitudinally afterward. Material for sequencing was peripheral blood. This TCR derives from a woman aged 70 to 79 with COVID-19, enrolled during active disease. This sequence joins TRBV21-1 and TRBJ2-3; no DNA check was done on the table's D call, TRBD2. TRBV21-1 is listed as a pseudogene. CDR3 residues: CASSKPRAESTDTQYF. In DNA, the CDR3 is TGTGCCAGCAGCAAGCCGCGAGCGGAAAGCACAGATACGCAGTATTTT.